This is a list of T cell receptor beta chains from one sample in a study of cytomegalovirus exposure and HLA in healthy donors. The assay was immunoSEQ multiplex PCR, and TCRdb's table has in-frame clones only and misses some. This table has under 200,000 clones, over 60% appearing once. The sample comprised PBMCs. Receptors originate from a middle-aged man in good health and CMV-seronegative. Each CDR3 is given with its conserved first and last residue. D genes are given only for firm matches. Not all rows give a size; the values are once, few, many and, for expanded clones, a class.

v_gene	abundance	j_gene	d_gene	CDR3nt	CDR3aa
TRBV2	-	TRBJ1-1	-	TGTGCCAGCTTAGCAGCCATGAACACTGAAGCTTTCTTT	CASLAAMNTEAFF
TRBV27	-	TRBJ2-1	TRBD2	TGTGCCAGCAGCCTCCGCCCCCTAGCGGTCTACAATGAGCAGTTCTTC	CASSLRPLAVYNEQFF
TRBV5-1	-	TRBJ1-2	TRBD1	TGCGCCAGCAGCTTGGGATTTCCGGGACAGGGATCAGGAATAGATGGCTACACCTTC	CASSLGFPGQGSGIDGYTF
TRBV9	-	TRBJ1-3	-	TGTGCCAGCAGCGTAGAGTTGGGGAGTAACTCTGGAAACACCATATATTTT	CASSVELGSNSGNTIYF
TRBV6-5	-	TRBJ2-2	-	TGTGCCAGCAGTTGGCGGAGGGACACCGGGGAGCTGTTTTTT	CASSWRRDTGELFF
TRBV4-3	-	TRBJ1-2	-	TGCGCCAGCAGCCGCGGAATGGAGTACTCTAACTATGGCTACACCTTC	CASSRGMEYSNYGYTF
TRBV19	once	TRBJ2-5	-	TGTGCCAGTAGTTCGGAGGGCAGGGAGCGGGAGACCCAGTACTTC	CASSSEGRERETQYF
TRBV7-9	few	TRBJ2-5	TRBD2	TGTGCCAGCAGCACCTCGGGAGGGGGACAAGAGACCCAGTACTTC	CASSTSGGGQETQYF
TRBV7-9	-	TRBJ1-2	-	TGTGCCAGCAGCTCGGGACGGGAGATCTATGGCTACACCTTC	CASSSGREIYGYTF
TRBV7-6	-	TRBJ2-3	TRBD2	TGTGCCAGCAGCTTATCCGGGGGGGAGGATACGCAGTATTTT	CASSLSGGEDTQYF
TRBV6-1	-	TRBJ1-4	TRBD1	TGTGCCAGCAGTGAACAGGGGGGTGAAAAACTGTTTTTT	CASSEQGGEKLFF
TRBV6-5	few	TRBJ1-1	-	TGTGCCAGCACCAGGCAGGGTGAAGCTTTCTTT	CASTRQGEAFF
TRBV5-1	-	TRBJ2-2	-	TGCGCCAGCAGCTTGAGGGCTAGCAACACCGGGGAGCTGTTTTTT	CASSLRASNTGELFF
TRBV19	-	TRBJ1-2	-	TGTGCCAGTAGTATTGGGGGGGAGGGGATGCGGGGCTACACCTTC	CASSIGGEGMRGYTF
TRBV13	once	TRBJ1-2	TRBD1	TGTGCCAGCAGCTTAGGGGTGCCAGGGGGAGGTTATGGCTACACCTTC	CASSLGVPGGGYGYTF
TRBV7-2	-	TRBJ1-2	TRBD1	TGTGCCAGCAGCTCCTACAGGGGACTTGACTATGGCTACACCTTC	CASSSYRGLDYGYTF
TRBV10-3	few	TRBJ1-1	TRBD1	TGTGCCATCAAGACAGGGGACGGGAACACTGAAGCTTTCTTT	CAIKTGDGNTEAFF
TRBV11-3	-	TRBJ2-7	TRBD2	TGTGCCAGCAGCTTGATTGGCGGGAGGGCGGGTGAGCAGTACTTC	CASSLIGGRAGEQYF
TRBV4-1	once	TRBJ2-7	TRBD2	TGCGCCAGCAGCCAAGATTTGCGGGGGGCCGAGCAGTACTTC	CASSQDLRGAEQYF
TRBV9	-	TRBJ2-7	TRBD2	TGTGCCAGCAGCGTTGGTCTAGCGGGAGTGGGGTACGAGCAGTACTTC	CASSVGLAGVGYEQYF
TRBV6-5	-	TRBJ1-4	-	TGTGCCAGCAGAAAACAGGGCGTAAATGAAAAACTGTTTTTT	CASRKQGVNEKLFF
TRBV20-1	once	TRBJ2-3	-	TGCAGTGCTAGGCTCGGGTATACGCAGTATTTT	CSARLGYTQYF
TRBV5-1	-	TRBJ2-3	TRBD1	TGCGCCAGCAAAATGGACAGGGGAAGAGATACGCAGTATTTT	CASKMDRGRDTQYF
TRBV7-6	-	TRBJ2-7	-	TGTGCCAGCAGCCCCCCGCTGAGTCTGAACGAGCAGTACTTC	CASSPPLSLNEQYF
TRBV14	-	TRBJ2-7	-	TGTGCCAGCAGCCGCGGGCCACCTACCTACGAGCAGTACTTC	CASSRGPPTYEQYF
TRBV9	-	TRBJ2-2	TRBD2	TGTGCCAGCAGCCGCTACTCTCGGCGGGAGGGCCCCGGGGAGCTGTTTTTT	CASSRYSRREGPGELFF
TRBV6-6	few	TRBJ1-4	-	TGTGCCAGCAGTTACATGGGGGCGGTGGGGGAAAAACTGTTTTTT	CASSYMGAVGEKLFF
TRBV7-2	-	TRBJ2-3	TRBD2	TGTGCCAGCAGCTTGGGAGGCGGGGGGGCAGGAGATACGCAGTATTTT	CASSLGGGGAGDTQYF
TRBV5-4	-	TRBJ2-5	TRBD1	TGTGCCAGCAGCTTGGGACAGGGGGCGGTCGAGACCCAGTACTTC	CASSLGQGAVETQYF
TRBV18	-	TRBJ1-2	-	TGTGCCAGCTCACCAGGGGCAGGGGCTAACTATGGCTACACCTTC	CASSPGAGANYGYTF
TRBV20-1	-	TRBJ2-7	-	TGCAGTGCTAGAGATAGCTACGAGCAGTACTTC	CSARDSYEQYF
TRBV2	-	TRBJ2-1	-	TGTGCCAGCAGCCGCCAGTGGAATGAGCAGTTCTTC	CASSRQWNEQFF
TRBV4-3	-	TRBJ2-2	TRBD1	TGCGCCAGCAGCCAGGACAGGGGGCGATTCGGGGAGCTGTTTTTT	CASSQDRGRFGELFF
TRBV7-2	-	TRBJ2-3	TRBD1	TGTGCCAGCAGCCTCCGGACAGGGGGCACAGATACGCAGTATTTT	CASSLRTGGTDTQYF
TRBV6-4	-	TRBJ1-1	-	TGTGCCAGCAGTGACCTGGGGGGTGAAGCTTTCTTT	CASSDLGGEAFF
TRBV6-5	once	TRBJ2-3	TRBD2	TGTGCCAGCTCCCCTAGCGGGGGGGAGTCAGATACGCAGTATTTT	CASSPSGGESDTQYF
TRBV10-1	-	TRBJ2-5	TRBD2	TGCGCCAGCCTCGGACTAGCGGGAGGATACCAAGAGACCCAGTACTTC	CASLGLAGGYQETQYF
TRBV9	-	TRBJ2-5	-	TGTGCCAGCAGCGTTTTAGGAGGACAGTACAGAGAGACCCAGTACTTC	CASSVLGGQYRETQYF
TRBV5-4	-	TRBJ2-1	TRBD2	TGTGCCAGCAGCTCCCGGCTAGCGGATATCAATGAGCAGTTCTTC	CASSSRLADINEQFF
TRBV11-2	-	TRBJ2-7	-	TGTGCCAGCAGCTTAGACGCGGGTTTCGGCGAGCAGTACTTC	CASSLDAGFGEQYF
TRBV10-2	few	TRBJ1-5	-	TGCGCCAGCAGTGAGTCGCCGGGGAATAGCAATCAGCCCCAGCATTTT	CASSESPGNSNQPQHF
TRBV7-2	few	TRBJ2-5	TRBD1	TGTGCCAGCAGTTCTATATCCGGGACAGGGAATTTGGAGACCCAGTACTTC	CASSSISGTGNLETQYF
TRBV10-3	-	TRBJ1-5	TRBD1	TGTGCCTCTGGCACAAGGGGGCGGAATAGCAATCAGCCCCAGCATTTT	CASGTRGRNSNQPQHF
TRBV6-5	-	TRBJ2-7	TRBD2	TGTGCCAGCAGTTACCGGAGCGGGAGAGGATACGAGCAGTACTTC	CASSYRSGRGYEQYF
TRBV5-4	-	TRBJ1-6	-	TGTGCCAGCAGCTTGACAGGGAATTCACCCCTCCACTTT	CASSLTGNSPLHF
TRBV7-8	-	TRBJ1-4	-	TGTGCCAGCAGCTCCCTCCCAGGGATAAGTGAAAAACTGTTTTTT	CASSSLPGISEKLFF
TRBV5-1	once	TRBJ2-7	-	TGCGCCAGCAGCTTGAACGGAGGGGATATTTCAATACTACCCTACGAGCAGTACTTC	CASSLNGGDISILPYEQYF
TRBV7-2	-	TRBJ2-1	TRBD1	TGTGCCAGCAGCCAACCGGGACAGGGTCGTGAGCAGTTCTTC	CASSQPGQGREQFF
TRBV27	-	TRBJ2-2	TRBD1	TGTGCCAGCAGCCCTGCAGGGGGCACCGGGGAGCTGTTTTTT	CASSPAGGTGELFF
TRBV9	-	TRBJ2-3	TRBD2	TGTGCCAGCAGCGCCGGGACTAGCGGGGGGGAAGATACGCAGTATTTT	CASSAGTSGGEDTQYF
TRBV18	few	TRBJ2-5	-	TGTGCCAGCTCACCCAGCCGGGGGGAGACCCAGTACTTC	CASSPSRGETQYF
TRBV19	-	TRBJ1-2	TRBD1	TGTGCCAGTAGTAGGGGACCAGGGGGTTCCTATGGCTACACCTTC	CASSRGPGGSYGYTF
TRBV13	-	TRBJ2-1	-	TGTGCCAGCAGCTTACAGCGGAGGAGCTCCTACAATGAGCAGTTCTTC	CASSLQRRSSYNEQFF
TRBV6-5	-	TRBJ2-2	-	TGTGCCAGCACCGACGGGGGAGCAGCGTCCGGGGAGCTGTTTTTT	CASTDGGAASGELFF
TRBV5-4	few	TRBJ2-2	TRBD1	TGTGCCAGCAGCCCAAACACCGGGACAGCGAACACCGGGGAGCTGTTTTTT	CASSPNTGTANTGELFF